This is a list of T cell receptor beta chains from one sample in a study of blood T cell repertoires in COVID-19. The assay was immunoSEQ multiplex PCR, and TCRdb's table has in-frame clones only and misses some. The table has under 200,000 clones, 82% seen once. What was sequenced was PBMCs or T cells enriched from blood (not recorded which). These receptors were collected from a woman aged 55-69 years with acute COVID-19. CDR3s include the opening cysteine and the closing phenylalanine or tryptophan. The D gene is left open where the match is weak. Rows may omit the clone size; those that give it use once, few, many or a size class.

>.|TRBJ2-4|TRBD2|TRBV9
TGTGCCAGCAGCCCCTCGGTTGGGACTAGCAAAAACATTCAGTACTTC
CASSPSVGTSKNIQYF
>.|TRBJ1-4|.|TRBV4-3
TGCGCCAGCAGCCCAGGGCGGGGGAGGGAAAAACTGTTTTTT
CASSPGRGREKLFF
>.|TRBJ2-7|.|TRBV10-3
TGTGCCATCAGTGAGGGGTTGGCCTCAACGGGCGAGCAGTACTTC
CAISEGLASTGEQYF
>.|TRBJ1-2|TRBD1|TRBV4-3
TGCGCCAGCAGCCAAGTACAGGGGGCAAATGGCTACACCTTC
CASSQVQGANGYTF
>.|TRBJ1-1|.|TRBV7-8
TGTGCCAGCAGCTTAGAGATGGGCGGGGGCGGTACTGAAGCTTTCTTT
CASSLEMGGGGTEAFF
>.|TRBJ2-7|TRBD2|TRBV7-2
TGTGCCAGCAGCTTAGGCCTAGCGGGATATGACGAGCAGTACTTC
CASSLGLAGYDEQYF
>.|TRBJ2-2|.|TRBV6-5
TGTGCCAGCAGTTGGCGGATTAACACCGGGGAGCTGTTTTTT
CASSWRINTGELFF
>.|TRBJ1-6|.|TRBV5-6
TGTGCCAGCAGCTTGGTCCACGGGTGGGATTCACCCCTCCACTTT
CASSLVHGWDSPLHF
>once|TRBJ2-7|.|TRBV18
TGTGCCAGCTCACCACTGGAAGACTCTTCCTACGAGCAGTACTTC
CASSPLEDSSYEQYF
>.|TRBJ1-2|TRBD1|TRBV7-6
TGTGCCAGCAGTCCTTGGACAGGGGCGAACTATGGCTACACCTTC
CASSPWTGANYGYTF
>.|TRBJ2-7|.|TRBV5-1
TGCGCCAGCAGCTTGGACCGGGAGAGCTCCTACGAGCAGTACTTC
CASSLDRESSYEQYF
>few|TRBJ2-3|.|TRBV4-1
TGCGCCAGCAGCCAAGATCCCGAAGCGGCGGGGGCGCCCACAGATACGCAGTATTTT
CASSQDPEAAGAPTDTQYF
>.|TRBJ1-4|.|TRBV9
TGTGCCAGCAGCGTAGAGTGGGGCGCGCATGAAAAACTGTTTTTT
CASSVEWGAHEKLFF
>.|TRBJ1-3|.|TRBV9
TGTGCCAGCAGCGTCGGACTGTCTTACTCTGGAAACACCATATATTTT
CASSVGLSYSGNTIYF
>.|TRBJ1-5|TRBD1|TRBV18
TGTGCCAGCTCACCACCGTCGACAGGGAGCAATCAGCCCCAGCATTTT
CASSPPSTGSNQPQHF
>.|TRBJ2-2|TRBD1|TRBV18
TGTGCCAGCTCTCCCCGGGACAGGACCGACACCGGGGAGCTGTTTTTT
CASSPRDRTDTGELFF
>.|TRBJ1-1|.|TRBV29-1
TGCAGCGTTGCTCTGACAGGATCGTACACTGAAGCTTTCTTT
CSVALTGSYTEAFF
>once|TRBJ1-1|.|TRBV18
TGTGCCAGCTCACGATTCGACGGAGGGAACACTGAAGCTTTCTTT
CASSRFDGGNTEAFF
>once|TRBJ2-1|TRBD2|TRBV6-1
TGTGCCAGCAGTGAAGAGGGCGGGGGATGGTACAATGAGCAGTTCTTC
CASSEEGGGWYNEQFF
>.|TRBJ2-3|TRBD2|TRBV5-4
TGTGCCAGCAGCTGGACTAGCGACGGAGATACGCAGTATTTT
CASSWTSDGDTQYF
>.|TRBJ2-7|.|TRBV5-1
TGCGCCAGCGGTAACCCTGGGACAGGGACTAGCGAGCAGTACTTC
CASGNPGTGTSEQYF
>.|TRBJ1-2|.|TRBV6-5
TGTGCCAGCAGTCCCTCGGGTGCGGACTATGGCTACACCTTC
CASSPSGADYGYTF
>.|TRBJ2-6|.|TRBV5-5
TGTGCCAGCAGCTTTGCGGGGCCTGGGGCCAACGTCCTGACTTTC
CASSFAGPGANVLTF
>few|TRBJ2-1|TRBD2|TRBV5-1
TGCGCCAGCAGCTTGGAGCTAGCGGGAGTCAATGAGCAGTTCTTC
CASSLELAGVNEQFF
>.|TRBJ2-3|.|TRBV9
TGTGCCAGCAGCCCGCGACAGATTACAGATACGCAGTATTTT
CASSPRQITDTQYF
>once|TRBJ1-4|.|TRBV29-1
TGCAGCGTTACCAAGGGGACTAATGAAAAACTGTTTTTT
CSVTKGTNEKLFF
>few|TRBJ2-2|TRBD2|TRBV3-1/TRBV3-2
TGTGCCAGCAGTCACCTAGCGGGGGGGGCCGGGGAGCTGTTTTTT
CASSHLAGGAGELFF
>.|TRBJ2-5|TRBD2|TRBV30
TGTGCCTGGAGTGTACCGGGGGGGGCAGAGACCCAGTACTTC
CAWSVPGGAETQYF
>.|TRBJ1-5|TRBD1|TRBV28
TGTGCCAGCAGTTTGAGGACTAGGACAGGGGGTAATCAGCCCCAGCATTTT
CASSLRTRTGGNQPQHF
>.|TRBJ2-3|TRBD2|TRBV7-6
TGTGCCAGCAGCTTAGAGGGACTAGCGGAACCAGATACGCAGTATTTT
CASSLEGLAEPDTQYF
>few|TRBJ1-3|TRBD1|TRBV18
TGTGCCAGCTCACCGATGGGACAGCTGAGGTCTGGAAACACCATATATTTT
CASSPMGQLRSGNTIYF
>few|TRBJ1-5|.|TRBV11-2
TGTGCCAGCAGCTTAGGGGTCGCAGGGAATCAGCCCCAGCATTTT
CASSLGVAGNQPQHF
>once|TRBJ2-3|TRBD1|TRBV6-2/TRBV6-3
TGTGCCAGCAGTTCATACAGGGGTACAGATACGCAGTATTTT
CASSSYRGTDTQYF
>.|TRBJ2-7|.|TRBV7-9
TGTGCCAGCAGCTTATACTACGAGCAGTACTTC
CASSLYYEQYF
>.|TRBJ1-3|.|TRBV18
TGTGCCAGCTCACCCGGAGGTGGAAACACCATATATTTT
CASSPGGGNTIYF
>.|TRBJ1-6|.|TRBV23-1
TGCGCCAGCAGTCAAACAGCCAGGGCTAATTCACCCCTCCACTTT
CASSQTARANSPLHF
>.|TRBJ1-2|.|TRBV4-1
TGCGCCAGCAGCCAACCCCCAGGGGCCAACTATGGCTACACCTTC
CASSQPPGANYGYTF
>.|TRBJ1-2|.|TRBV7-9
TGTGCCAGCAGCCCAAGTGGAGTGGGGAGCACCTTC
CASSPSGVGSTF
>once|TRBJ2-1|TRBD2|TRBV6-2/TRBV6-3
TGTGCCAGCAGTTTGGCGAGAAAATCCCGCCTAGCGGGGGGGGTTGAGCAGTTCTTC
CASSLARKSRLAGGVEQFF
>.|TRBJ2-3|.|TRBV29-1
TGCAGCGCTAGGGGTTTTCCAGATACGCAGTATTTT
CSARGFPDTQYF
>.|TRBJ2-1|.|TRBV24-1
TGTGCCACCAATCAACGGGATAGGGATGAGCAGTTCTTC
CATNQRDRDEQFF